The 5 T cell receptor beta chains below were found in one sample sequenced in a study of T cells in Graves' hyperthyroidism and ophthalmopathy. Amplified TCR beta CDR3 regions derived from RNA transcripts. In the first-round RT-PCR of the TCR CDR3, the HTBI primer set was used. TCRdb used MiXCR to reprocess the multiplex PCR reads, holding one entry per CDR3 protein. Among roughly 180,000 distinct CDR3 sequences listed, 9.4% were seen once. The source material was blood. Receptors originate from a young woman with Graves' hyperthyroidism that later progressed to Graves' ophthalmopathy.

This clonotype was counted ten times or more. The V and J genes are TRBV5-1 and TRBJ1-6; D is perhaps TRBD1 (5 bases). Germline V gives CDR1 SGHRS, CDR2 YFSETQ. Trimming shortened V by 6 bases and J by 5 bases, and 9 bases separated the two germline ends. The CDR3 is 13 amino acids. CDR3: CASKPGNNSPLHF. The CDR3 DNA reads TGCGCCAGCAAACCAGGGAATAATTCACCCCTCCACTTT.

This clonotype was seen many times. V and J are TRBV28 and TRBJ1-2; D is undetermined. V dropped 2 bases and J dropped 0 bases, with 13 bases sitting between them. Germline CDR1 reads MDHEN; CDR2 reads SYDVKM. The CDR3 sequence is 16 residues long. As DNA, the CDR3 is TGTGCCAGCAGTTTAAGGTGGCGGTCACCTAACTATGGCTACACCTTC. This codes for CASSLRWRSPNYGYTF.

This clonotype was counted at least ten times. The V call is TRBV6-2 or TRBV6-3, the J call TRBJ2-3, with no clear D. Germline V lookup: CDR1 MNHEY, CDR2 SVGEGT. Trimming stripped 6 bases from V and 2 bases from J, with 6 bases between. CDR3 size: 12 residues. CDR3 nucleotide sequence: TGTGCCAGCAGCCCCTACACAGATACGCAGTATTTT. It codes for CASSPYTDTQYF.

This clonotype appeared a few times. The chain recombines TRBV20-1 with TRBJ2-5; a possible D gene is TRBD1 (6 bases). CDR1 DFQATT and CDR2 SNEGSKA come from the germline V gene (reference sequence). V was trimmed by 4 bases and J by 4 bases, leaving 19 bases between them. The CDR3 runs to 15 residues. CDR3 sequence: CSATGPKGGPETQYF. The CDR3 coding sequence is TGCAGTGCTACGGGCCCCAAAGGGGGTCCAGAGACCCAGTACTTC.

This clonotype has at least ten counts. V usage is TRBV12-3 or TRBV12-4 and J usage is TRBJ2-7; D is unclear. The CDR3 has 14 residues. Trimming removed 1 base from V and 0 bases from J, with 7 bases in between. DNA for the CDR3: TGTGCCAGCAGTTTAGGCTCTAGCTCCTACGAGCAGTACTTC. This codes for CASSLGSSSYEQYF.